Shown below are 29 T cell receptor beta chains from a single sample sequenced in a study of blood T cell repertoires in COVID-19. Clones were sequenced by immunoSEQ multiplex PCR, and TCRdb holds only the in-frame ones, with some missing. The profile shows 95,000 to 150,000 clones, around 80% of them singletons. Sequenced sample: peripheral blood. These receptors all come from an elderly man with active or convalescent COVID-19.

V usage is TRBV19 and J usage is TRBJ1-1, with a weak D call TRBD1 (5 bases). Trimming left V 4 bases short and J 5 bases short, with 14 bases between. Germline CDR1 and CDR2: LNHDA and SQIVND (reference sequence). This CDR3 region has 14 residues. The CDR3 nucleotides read TGTGCCAGTAGTAAAGGACGGGGGGAAACTGAAGCTTTCTTT. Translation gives CASSKGRGETEAFF. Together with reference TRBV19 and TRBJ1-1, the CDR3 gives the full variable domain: DGGITQSPKYLFRKEGQNVTLSCEQNLNHDAMYWYRQDPGQGLRLIYYSQIVNDFQKGDIAEGYSVSREKKESFPLTVTSAQKNPTAFYLCASSKGRGETEAFFGQGTRLTVV.

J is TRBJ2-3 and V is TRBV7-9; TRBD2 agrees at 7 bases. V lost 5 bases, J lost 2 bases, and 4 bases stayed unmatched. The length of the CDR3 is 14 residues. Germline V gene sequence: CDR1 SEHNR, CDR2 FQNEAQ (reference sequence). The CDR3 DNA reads TGTGCCAGCAGCCACGGACTAGACACAGATACGCAGTATTTT. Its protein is CASSHGLDTDTQYF.

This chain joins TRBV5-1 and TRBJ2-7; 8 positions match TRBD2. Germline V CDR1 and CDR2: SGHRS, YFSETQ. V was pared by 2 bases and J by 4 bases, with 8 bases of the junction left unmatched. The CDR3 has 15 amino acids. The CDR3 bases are TGCGCCAGCAGCTTAACGGCGGGGGGCGGGTACGAGCAGTACTTC. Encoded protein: CASSLTAGGGYEQYF.

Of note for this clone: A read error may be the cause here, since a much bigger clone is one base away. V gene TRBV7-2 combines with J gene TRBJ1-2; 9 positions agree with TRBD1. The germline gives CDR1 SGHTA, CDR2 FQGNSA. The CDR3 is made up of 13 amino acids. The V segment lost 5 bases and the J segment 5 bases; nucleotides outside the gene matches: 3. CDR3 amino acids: CASSAGQGYGYTF. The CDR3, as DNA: TGTGCCAGCAGCGCCGGACAGGGGTATGGCTACACCTTC.

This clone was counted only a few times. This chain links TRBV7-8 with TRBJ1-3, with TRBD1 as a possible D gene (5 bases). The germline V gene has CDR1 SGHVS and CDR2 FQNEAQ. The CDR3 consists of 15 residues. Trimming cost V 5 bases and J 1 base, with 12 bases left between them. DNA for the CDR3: TGTGCCAGCAGCGCCATCGGGGGTTCTGGAAACACCATATATTTT. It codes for CASSAIGGSGNTIYF.

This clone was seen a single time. This chain's CDR3 is CAGSPGGTYEQYF. The DNA for the CDR3 is TGTGCCGGGAGCCCAGGGGGGACCTACGAGCAGTACTTC. This chain connects TRBV28 to TRBJ2-7, with D perhaps TRBD1 (7 bases). This CDR3 is 13 amino acids long. V was pared by 11 bases and J by 2 bases, with 16 bases between. Germline lookup yields CDR1 MDHEN and CDR2 SYDVKM.

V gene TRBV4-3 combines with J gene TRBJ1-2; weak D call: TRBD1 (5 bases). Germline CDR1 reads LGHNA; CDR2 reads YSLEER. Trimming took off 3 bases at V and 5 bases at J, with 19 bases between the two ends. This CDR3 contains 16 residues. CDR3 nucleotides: TGCGCCAGCAGCCAGGGATCGCGACAGCTCATTTATGGCTACACCTTC. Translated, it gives CASSQGSRQLIYGYTF.

CDR3: CASSPPSMDTQYF. The CDR3, as DNA: TGTGCCAGCAGCCCCCCTAGTATGGATACGCAGTATTTT. The chain links TRBV2 to TRBJ2-3; D gene ambiguous. CDR1 is SNHLY, CDR2 FYNNEI, per germline. CDR3 length: 13 residues. The V end was cut by 6 bases, the J end by 6 bases, with 13 bases between.

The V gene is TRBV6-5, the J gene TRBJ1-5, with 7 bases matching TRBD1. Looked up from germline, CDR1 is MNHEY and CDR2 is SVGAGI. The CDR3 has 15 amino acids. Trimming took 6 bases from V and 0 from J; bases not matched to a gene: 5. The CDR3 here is CASSRYRGSNQPQHF. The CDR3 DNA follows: TGTGCCAGCAGCCGTTACAGGGGTAGCAATCAGCCCCAGCATTTT.

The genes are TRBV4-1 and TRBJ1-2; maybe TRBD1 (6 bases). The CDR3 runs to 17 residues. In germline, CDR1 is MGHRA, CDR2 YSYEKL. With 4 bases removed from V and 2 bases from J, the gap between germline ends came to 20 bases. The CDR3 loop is CASSPTPDRSGNYGYTF. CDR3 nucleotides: TGCGCCAGCAGCCCTACACCCGACAGGTCGGGGAACTATGGCTACACCTTC.

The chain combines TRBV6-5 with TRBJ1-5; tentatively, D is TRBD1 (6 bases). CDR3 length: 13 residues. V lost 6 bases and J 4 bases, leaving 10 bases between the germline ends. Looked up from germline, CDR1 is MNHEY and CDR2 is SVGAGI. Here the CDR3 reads CASSTGINQPQHF. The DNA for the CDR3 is TGTGCCAGCAGCACAGGGATTAATCAGCCCCAGCATTTT.

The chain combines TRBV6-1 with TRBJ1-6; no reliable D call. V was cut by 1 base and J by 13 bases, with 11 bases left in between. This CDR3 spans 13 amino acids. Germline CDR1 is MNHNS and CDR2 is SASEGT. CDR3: CASSEDPHGPLHF. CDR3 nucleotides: TGTGCCAGCAGTGAAGACCCCCACGGGCCCCTCCACTTT.

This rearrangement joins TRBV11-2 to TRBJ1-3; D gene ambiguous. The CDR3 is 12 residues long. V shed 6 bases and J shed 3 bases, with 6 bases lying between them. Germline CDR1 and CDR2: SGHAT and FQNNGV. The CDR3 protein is CASRYFGNTIYF. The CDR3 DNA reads TGTGCCAGCAGATACTTTGGAAACACCATATATTTT.

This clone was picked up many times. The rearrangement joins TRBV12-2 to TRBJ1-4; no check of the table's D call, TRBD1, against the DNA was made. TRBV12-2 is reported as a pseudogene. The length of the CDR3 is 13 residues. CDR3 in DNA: TGTGCAAGTCGCCCGGGACAGGGTGAAAAACTGTTTTTT. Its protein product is CASRPGQGEKLFF.

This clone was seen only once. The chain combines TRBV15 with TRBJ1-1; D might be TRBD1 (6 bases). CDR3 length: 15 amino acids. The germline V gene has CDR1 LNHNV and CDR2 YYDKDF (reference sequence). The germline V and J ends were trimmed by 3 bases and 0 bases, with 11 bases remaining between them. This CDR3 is CATSRYRAVNTEAFF. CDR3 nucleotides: TGTGCCACCAGCAGGTACAGGGCTGTGAACACTGAAGCTTTCTTT. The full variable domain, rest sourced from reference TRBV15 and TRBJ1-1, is DAMVIQNPRYQVTQFGKPVTLSCSQTLNHNVMYWYQQKSSQAPKLLFHYYDKDFNNEADTPDNFQSRRPNTSFCFLDIRSPGLGDTAMYLCATSRYRAVNTEAFFGQGTRLTVV.

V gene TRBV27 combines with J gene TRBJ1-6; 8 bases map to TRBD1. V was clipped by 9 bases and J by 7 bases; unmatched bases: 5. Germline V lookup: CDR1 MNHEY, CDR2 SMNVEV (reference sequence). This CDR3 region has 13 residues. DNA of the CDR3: TGTGCCAGTACTGGGACAGGCAATTCACCCCTCCACTTT. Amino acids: CASTGTGNSPLHF.

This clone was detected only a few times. The CDR3, as DNA: TGTGCCTGGACCAATAGACAGGGAGGATATGGCTACACCTTC. As protein: CAWTNRQGGYGYTF. This chain joins TRBV30 and TRBJ1-2; 7 bases are a match to TRBD1. The germline V gene has CDR1 GTSNPN and CDR2 SVGIG (reference sequence). V lost 4 bases to trimming and J lost 5 bases; unmatched junction nucleotides: 10. The CDR3 extends over 14 amino acids.

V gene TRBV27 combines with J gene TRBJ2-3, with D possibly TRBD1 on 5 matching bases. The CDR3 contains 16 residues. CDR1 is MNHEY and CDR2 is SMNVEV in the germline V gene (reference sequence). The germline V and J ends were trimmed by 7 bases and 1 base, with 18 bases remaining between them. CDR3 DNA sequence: TGTGCCAGCATCGACCCGGCCGTAGGGGGCACAGATACGCAGTATTTT. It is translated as CASIDPAVGGTDTQYF.

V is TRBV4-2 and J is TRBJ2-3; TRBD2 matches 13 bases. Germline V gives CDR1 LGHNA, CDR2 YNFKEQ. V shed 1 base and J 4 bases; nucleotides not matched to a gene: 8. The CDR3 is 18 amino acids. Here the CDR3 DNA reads TGTGCCAGCAGCCAAGGACCACTAGCGGGGGGGCCTCCAGATACGCAGTATTTT. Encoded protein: CASSQGPLAGGPPDTQYF.

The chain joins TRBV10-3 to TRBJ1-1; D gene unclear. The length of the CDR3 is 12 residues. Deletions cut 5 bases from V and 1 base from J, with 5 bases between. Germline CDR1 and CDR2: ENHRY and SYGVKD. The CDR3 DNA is TGTGCCATCAGTCCAGGGAACACTGAAGCTTTCTTT. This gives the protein CAISPGNTEAFF.

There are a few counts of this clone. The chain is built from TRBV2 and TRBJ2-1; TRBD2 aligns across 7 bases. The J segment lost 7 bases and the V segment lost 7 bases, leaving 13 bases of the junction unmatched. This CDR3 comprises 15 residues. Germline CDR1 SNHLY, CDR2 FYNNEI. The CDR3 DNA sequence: TGTGCCAGCATTGCCGTGGCGGGGGTGTTGAATGAGCAGTTCTTC. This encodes CASIAVAGVLNEQFF.

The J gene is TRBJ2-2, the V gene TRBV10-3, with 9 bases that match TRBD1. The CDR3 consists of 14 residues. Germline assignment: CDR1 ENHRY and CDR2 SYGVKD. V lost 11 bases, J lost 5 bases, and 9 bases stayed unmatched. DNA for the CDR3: TGTGCCTCCGCGGGACAGGGATGGACCGGGGAGCTGTTTTTT. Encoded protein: CASAGQGWTGELFF.

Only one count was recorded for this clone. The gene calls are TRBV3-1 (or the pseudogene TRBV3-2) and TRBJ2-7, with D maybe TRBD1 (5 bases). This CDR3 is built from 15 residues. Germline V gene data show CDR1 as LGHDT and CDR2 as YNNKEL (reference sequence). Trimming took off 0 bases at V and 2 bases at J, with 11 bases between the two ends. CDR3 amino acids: CASSQEGQRPYEQYF. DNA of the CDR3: TGTGCCAGCAGCCAAGAGGGGCAACGCCCCTACGAGCAGTACTTC.

CDR3 in DNA: TGTGCCAGCAGCCCCGGAGGGGAAAAACTGTTTTTT. This gives the protein CASSPGGEKLFF. V and J are TRBV5-4 and TRBJ1-4; no clear D. The germline V gene has CDR1 SGHNT and CDR2 YYREEE (reference sequence). The CDR3 totals 12 residues. The V and J ends lost 4 bases and 8 bases respectively, with 9 bases between them.

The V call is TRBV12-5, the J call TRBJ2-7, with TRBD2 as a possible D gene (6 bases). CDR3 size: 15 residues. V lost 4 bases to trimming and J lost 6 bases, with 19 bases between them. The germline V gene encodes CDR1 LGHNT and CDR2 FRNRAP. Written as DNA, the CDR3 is TGTGCTAGTGGTTCCACTGCCCCTTTTAGCGGCGAGCAGTACTTC. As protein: CASGSTAPFSGEQYF. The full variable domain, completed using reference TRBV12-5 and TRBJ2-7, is DARVTQTPRHKVTEMGQEVTMRCQPILGHNTVFWYRQTMMQGLELLAYFRNRAPLDDSGMPKDRFSAEMPDATLATLKIQPSEPRDSAVYFCASGSTAPFSGEQYFGPGTRLTVT.

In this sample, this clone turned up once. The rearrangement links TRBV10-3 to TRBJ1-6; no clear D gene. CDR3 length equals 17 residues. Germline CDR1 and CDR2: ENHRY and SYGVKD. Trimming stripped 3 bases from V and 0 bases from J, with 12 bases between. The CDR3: CAISEVPESSYNSPLHF. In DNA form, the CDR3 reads TGTGCCATCAGTGAAGTCCCCGAGAGCTCCTATAATTCACCCCTCCACTTT.

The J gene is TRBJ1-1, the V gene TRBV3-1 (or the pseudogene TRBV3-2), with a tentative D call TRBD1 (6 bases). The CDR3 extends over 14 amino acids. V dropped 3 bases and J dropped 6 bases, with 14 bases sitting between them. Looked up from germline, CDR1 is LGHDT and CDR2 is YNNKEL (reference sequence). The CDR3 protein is CASSHKGVSPEAFF. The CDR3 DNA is TGTGCCAGCAGCCACAAGGGGGTTTCTCCTGAAGCTTTCTTT.

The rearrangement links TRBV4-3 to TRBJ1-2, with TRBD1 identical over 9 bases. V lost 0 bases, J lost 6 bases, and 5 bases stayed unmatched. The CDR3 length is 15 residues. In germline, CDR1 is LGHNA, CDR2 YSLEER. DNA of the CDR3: TGCGCCAGCAGCCAAGATCATACAGGGGGCAATGGCTACACCTTC. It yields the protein CASSQDHTGGNGYTF.

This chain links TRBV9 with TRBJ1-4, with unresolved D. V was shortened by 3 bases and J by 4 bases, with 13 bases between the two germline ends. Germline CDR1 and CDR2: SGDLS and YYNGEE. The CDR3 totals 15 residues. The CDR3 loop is CASSAREGLNEKLFF. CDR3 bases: TGTGCCAGCAGCGCGAGAGAGGGTCTTAATGAAAAACTGTTTTTT.